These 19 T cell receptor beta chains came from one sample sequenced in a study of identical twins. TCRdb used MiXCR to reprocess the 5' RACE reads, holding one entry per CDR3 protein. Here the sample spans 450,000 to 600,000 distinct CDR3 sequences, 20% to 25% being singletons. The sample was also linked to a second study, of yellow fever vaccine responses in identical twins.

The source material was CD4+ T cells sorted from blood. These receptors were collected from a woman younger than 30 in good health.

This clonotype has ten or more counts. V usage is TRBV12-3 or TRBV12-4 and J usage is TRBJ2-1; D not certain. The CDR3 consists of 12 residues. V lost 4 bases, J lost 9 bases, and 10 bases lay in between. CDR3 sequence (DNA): TGTGCCAGCAGTTCGGGTACTGGTGAGCAGTTCTTC. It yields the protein CASSSGTGEQFF.

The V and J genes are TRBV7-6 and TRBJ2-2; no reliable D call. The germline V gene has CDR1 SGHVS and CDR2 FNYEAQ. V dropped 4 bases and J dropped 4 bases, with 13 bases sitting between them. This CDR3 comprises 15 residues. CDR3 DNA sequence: TGTGCCAGCAGCTCTCTAGTTGTCGGCACCGGGGAGCTGTTTTTT. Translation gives CASSSLVVGTGELFF.

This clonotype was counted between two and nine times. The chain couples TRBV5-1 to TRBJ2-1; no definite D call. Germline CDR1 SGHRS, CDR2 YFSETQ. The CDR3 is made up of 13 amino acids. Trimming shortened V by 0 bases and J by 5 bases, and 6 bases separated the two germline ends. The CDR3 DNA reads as TGCGCCAGCAGCTTGGAGACACACAATGAGCAGTTCTTC. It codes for CASSLETHNEQFF.

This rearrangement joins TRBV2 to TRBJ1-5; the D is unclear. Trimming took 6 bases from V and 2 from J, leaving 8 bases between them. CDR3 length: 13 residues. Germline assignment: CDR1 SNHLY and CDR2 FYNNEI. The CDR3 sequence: CASRENGNQPQHF. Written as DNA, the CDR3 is TGTGCCAGCAGGGAAAATGGCAATCAGCCCCAGCATTTT.

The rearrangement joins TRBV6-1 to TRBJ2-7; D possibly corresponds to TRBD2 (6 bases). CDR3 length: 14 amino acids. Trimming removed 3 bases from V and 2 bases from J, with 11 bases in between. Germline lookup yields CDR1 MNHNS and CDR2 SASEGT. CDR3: CASSDRLGPYEQYF. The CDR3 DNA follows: TGTGCCAGCAGTGATCGACTAGGTCCCTACGAGCAGTACTTC.

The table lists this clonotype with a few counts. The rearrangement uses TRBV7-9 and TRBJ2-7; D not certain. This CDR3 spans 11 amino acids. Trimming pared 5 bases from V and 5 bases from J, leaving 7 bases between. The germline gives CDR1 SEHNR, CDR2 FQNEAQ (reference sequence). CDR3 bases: TGTGCCAGCAGCCCCCAAAACGAGCAGTACTTC. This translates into CASSPQNEQYF.

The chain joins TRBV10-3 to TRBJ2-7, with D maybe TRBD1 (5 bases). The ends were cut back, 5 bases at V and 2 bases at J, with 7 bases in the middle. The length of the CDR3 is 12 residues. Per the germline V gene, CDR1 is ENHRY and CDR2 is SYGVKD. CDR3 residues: CAISKDTYEQYV. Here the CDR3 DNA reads TGTGCCATCAGTAAGGACACCTACGAGCAGTACGTC.

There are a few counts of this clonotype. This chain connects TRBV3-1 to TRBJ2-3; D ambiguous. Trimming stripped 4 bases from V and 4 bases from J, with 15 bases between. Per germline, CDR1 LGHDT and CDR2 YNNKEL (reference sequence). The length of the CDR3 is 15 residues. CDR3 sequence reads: CASSLRGAEADTQYF. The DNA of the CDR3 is TGTGCCAGCAGCCTCAGAGGAGCAGAAGCAGATACGCAGTATTTT.

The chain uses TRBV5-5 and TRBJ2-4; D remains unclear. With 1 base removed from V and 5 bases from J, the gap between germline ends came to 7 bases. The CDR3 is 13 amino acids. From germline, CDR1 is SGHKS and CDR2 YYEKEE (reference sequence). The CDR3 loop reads CASSLLRENIQYF. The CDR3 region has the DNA TGTGCCAGCAGCTTGCTCAGAGAAAACATTCAGTACTTC.

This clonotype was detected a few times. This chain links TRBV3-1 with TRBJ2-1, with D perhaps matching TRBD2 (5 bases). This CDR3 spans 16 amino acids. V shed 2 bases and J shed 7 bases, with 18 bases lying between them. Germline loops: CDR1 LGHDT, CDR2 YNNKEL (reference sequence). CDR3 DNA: TGTGCCAGCAGCCAAATAAGCGGACGCTCGAGGAATGAGCAGTTCTTC. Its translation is CASSQISGRSRNEQFF.

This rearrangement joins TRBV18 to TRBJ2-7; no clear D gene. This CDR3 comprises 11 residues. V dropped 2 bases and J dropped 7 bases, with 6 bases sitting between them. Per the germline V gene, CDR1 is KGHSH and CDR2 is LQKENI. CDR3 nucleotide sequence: TGTGCCAGCTCACCAGATAAGGAGCAGTACTTC. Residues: CASSPDKEQYF.

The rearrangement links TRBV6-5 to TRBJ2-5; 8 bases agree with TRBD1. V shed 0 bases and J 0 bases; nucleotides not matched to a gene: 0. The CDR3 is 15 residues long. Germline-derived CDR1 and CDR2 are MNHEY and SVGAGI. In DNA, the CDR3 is TGTGCCAGCAGTTACTCGACAGGGGACCAAGAGACCCAGTACTTC. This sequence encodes CASSYSTGDQETQYF.

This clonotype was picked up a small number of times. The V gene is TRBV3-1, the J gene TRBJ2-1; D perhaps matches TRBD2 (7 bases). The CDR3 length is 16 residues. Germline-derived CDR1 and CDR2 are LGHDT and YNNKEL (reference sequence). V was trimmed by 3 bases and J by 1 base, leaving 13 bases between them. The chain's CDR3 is CASSQSGGHSYNEQFF. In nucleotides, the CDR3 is TGTGCCAGCAGCCAGTCGGGGGGCCATTCCTACAATGAGCAGTTCTTC.

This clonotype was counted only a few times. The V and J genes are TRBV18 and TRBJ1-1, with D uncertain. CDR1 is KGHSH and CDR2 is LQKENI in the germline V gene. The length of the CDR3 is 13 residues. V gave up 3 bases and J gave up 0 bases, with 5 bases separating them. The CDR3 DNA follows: TGTGCCAGCTCACCGGATATGAACACTGAAGCTTTCTTT. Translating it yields CASSPDMNTEAFF.

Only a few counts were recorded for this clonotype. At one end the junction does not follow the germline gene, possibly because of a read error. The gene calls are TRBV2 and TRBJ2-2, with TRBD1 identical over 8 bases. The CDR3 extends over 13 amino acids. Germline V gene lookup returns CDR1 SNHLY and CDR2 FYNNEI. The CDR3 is CTSSDRGTGELFF. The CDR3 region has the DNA TGCACCAGCAGTGACAGGGGCACCGGGGAGCTGTTTTTT.

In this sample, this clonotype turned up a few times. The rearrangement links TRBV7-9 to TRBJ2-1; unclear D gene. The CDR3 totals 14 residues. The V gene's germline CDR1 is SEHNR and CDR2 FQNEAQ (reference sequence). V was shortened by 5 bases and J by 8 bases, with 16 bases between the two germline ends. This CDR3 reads CASSPREISYEQFF. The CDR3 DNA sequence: TGTGCCAGCAGCCCTCGTGAGATTTCCTATGAGCAGTTCTTC.

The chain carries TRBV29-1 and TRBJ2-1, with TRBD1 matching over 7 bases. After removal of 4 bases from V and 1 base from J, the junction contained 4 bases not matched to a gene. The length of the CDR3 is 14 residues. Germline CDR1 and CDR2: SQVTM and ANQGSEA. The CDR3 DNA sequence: TGCAGCGTTGCAAGACAGGGATCCTACAATGAGCAGTTCTTC. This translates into CSVARQGSYNEQFF.

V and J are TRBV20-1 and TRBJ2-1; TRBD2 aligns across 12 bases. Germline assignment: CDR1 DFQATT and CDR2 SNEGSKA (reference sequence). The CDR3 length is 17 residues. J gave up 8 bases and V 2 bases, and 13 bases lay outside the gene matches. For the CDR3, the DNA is TGCAGTGCTAGAATTCCTAGCGGGAGGGCCTATGACGATGAGCAGTTCTTC. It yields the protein CSARIPSGRAYDDEQFF.

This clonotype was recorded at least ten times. CDR3 region: CASTMTSQGEQFF. As DNA, the CDR3 is TGTGCCAGCACCATGACGAGCCAGGGTGAGCAGTTCTTC. The genes are TRBV5-8 and TRBJ2-1, with a weak D call TRBD1 (5 bases). V was trimmed by 6 bases and J by 9 bases, leaving 16 bases between them. The CDR3 is 13 residues long. CDR1 is SGHTS and CDR2 is YDEGEE in the germline V gene.